These T cell receptor beta chains were read from a single sample in a study of T-cell memory formation after mild COVID-19. From the 5' RACE reads, TCRdb called clonotypes with MiXCR, one entry per CDR3 protein. This sample has more than 120,000 distinct CDR3 sequences, with under 7% found just once. The sequenced sample was PBMCs or a T cell subset sorted from them (not recorded which). The receptors were sampled from an adult woman who had mild COVID-19 (a few samples of this study predate the infection). Cell type and time point are not known. Both conserved end residues are part of each CDR3. Fields, in order: V gene, clone size, CDR3 protein. Some rows mark clone size as missing; the rest say once, few, many or name a class of expanded clone.

V: TRBV11-2; size: few; CDR3: CASSLGGVFSYNSPLHF
V: TRBV27; size: .; CDR3: CASSRGSPGNTIYF
V: TRBV6-5; size: .; CDR3: CASSYEGGGGAGELFF
V: TRBV2; size: .; CDR3: CASSSGTGIYEQYF
V: TRBV10-3; size: .; CDR3: CAISVQTGSNSPLHF
V: TRBV28; size: few; CDR3: CASAEGARLETQYF
V: TRBV12-3/TRBV12-4; size: many; CDR3: CASSTLWGTDTQYF
V: TRBV7-2; size: many; CDR3: CASSFGRTSAEQFF
V: TRBV7-8; size: many; CDR3: CASSLVGVAGALKSYEQYF
V: TRBV18; size: many; CDR3: CASSPATGPDSNQPQHF
V: TRBV12-3/TRBV12-4; size: .; CDR3: CASSPFSPAPALTNGYTF
V: TRBV12-3/TRBV12-4; size: few; CDR3: CASSFRGAETQYF
V: TRBV29-1; size: many; CDR3: CSVEEAGGMTDTQYF
V: TRBV18; size: .; CDR3: CASSLLGQGAYEQYF
V: TRBV7-2; size: .; CDR3: CASSPRTSGIGEQYF
V: TRBV4-2; size: many; CDR3: CASSLTAQGVWGNEQFF
V: TRBV20-1; size: many; CDR3: CSARGREAGSSYNEQFF
V: TRBV7-9; size: .; CDR3: CASSFLGDTEAFF
V: TRBV5-1; size: .; CDR3: CASSPQYQETQYF
V: TRBV24-1; size: .; CDR3: CATSDSPPSSYNEQFF
V: TRBV24-1; size: few; CDR3: CATSSGARANVLTF
V: TRBV6-1; size: .; CDR3: CASSSTDQGGTEAFF
V: TRBV12-3/TRBV12-4; size: .; CDR3: CASSLREDSNQPQHF
V: TRBV20-1; size: few; CDR3: CSARDATGTGGTDTQYF
V: TRBV7-9; size: many; CDR3: CASSSREAAYNEQFF
V: TRBV5-4; size: few; CDR3: CASSSLAGEGADTQYF